The source of this T cell receptor beta chain is a study of blood T cells in healthy people across ages. Next came a second PCR, run for roughly 7 to 12 cycles, which used a sample-barcoded 5' primer along with a J-beta primer mix. TCRdb re-called the 5' RACE reads through MiXCR, storing one row per CDR3 protein. This table holds 980,000 or so distinct CDR3 sequences, roughly 50% found once. This CDR3 contains 15 residues. V lost 4 bases to trimming and J lost 2 bases, with 9 bases between them. Germline V gene lookup returns CDR1 LGHNA and CDR2 YNFKEQ. The gene calls are TRBV4-2 and TRBJ1-6; D is unresolved. The receptor's source is a man aged 30 to 39 in good health. Sequencing input: blood. The CDR3 DNA sequence: TGTGCCAGCAGCCGAGGGTTGGCCTATAATTCACCCCTCCACTTT. It encodes CASSRGLAYNSPLHF.